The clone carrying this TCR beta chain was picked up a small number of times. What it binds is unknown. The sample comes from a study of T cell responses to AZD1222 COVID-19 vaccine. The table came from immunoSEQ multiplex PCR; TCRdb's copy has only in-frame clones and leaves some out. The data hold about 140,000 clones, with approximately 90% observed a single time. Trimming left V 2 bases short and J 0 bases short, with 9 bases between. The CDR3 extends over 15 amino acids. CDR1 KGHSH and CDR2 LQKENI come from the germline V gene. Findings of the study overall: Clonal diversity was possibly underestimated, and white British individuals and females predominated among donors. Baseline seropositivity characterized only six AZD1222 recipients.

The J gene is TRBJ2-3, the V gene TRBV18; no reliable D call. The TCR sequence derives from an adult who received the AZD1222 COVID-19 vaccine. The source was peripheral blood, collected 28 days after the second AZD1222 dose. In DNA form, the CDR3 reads TGTGCCAGCTCACCAGCAGTGGGCAGCACAGATACGCAGTATTTT. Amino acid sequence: CASSPAVGSTDTQYF. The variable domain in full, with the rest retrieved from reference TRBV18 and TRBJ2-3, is NAGVMQNPRHLVRRRGQEARLRCSPMKGHSHVYWYRQLPEEGLKFMVYLQKENIIDESGMPKERFSAEFPKEGPSILRIQQVVRGDSAAYFCASSPAVGSTDTQYFGPGTRLTVL.